These 23 T cell receptor beta chains came from one sample sequenced in a study of somatic mutations in cytotoxic T cells in rheumatoid arthritis. Sequenced by immunoSEQ multiplex PCR; TCRdb stores in-frame clones only, minus some. The sample lists fewer than 30,000 clones; about 80% were seen once. Sequences were obtained from CD8+ T cells sorted from blood. Receptors were obtained from a man between 45 and 60 years old in good health.

This chain uses TRBV10-3 with TRBJ2-6; possible D gene TRBD1, 6 bases. CDR3 size: 16 residues. The germline gives CDR1 ENHRY, CDR2 SYGVKD. The ends were cut back, 0 bases at V and 0 bases at J, with 6 bases in the middle. The CDR3 reads CAISESGGSGANVLTF. The CDR3 coding sequence is TGTGCCATCAGTGAGTCAGGGGGCTCTGGGGCCAACGTCCTGACTTTC.

J is TRBJ2-7 and V is TRBV6-9, with 13 bases identical to TRBD2. CDR3 size: 19 residues. Looked up from germline, CDR1 is MNHGY and CDR2 is SVAAGI. Germline trimming cut 5 bases from V and 0 bases from J; bases unmatched to any gene: 13. Written as DNA, the CDR3 is TGTGCCAGCAGTGACTCCGGGACTAGCGGGGCCGTGCGCTCCTACGAGCAGTACTTC. Its translation: CASSDSGTSGAVRSYEQYF.

This sequence joins TRBV4-1 and TRBJ2-7; TRBD2 aligns across 14 bases. Germline values: CDR1 MGHRA, CDR2 YSYEKL. V dropped 6 bases and J dropped 6; count of bases not matched to a gene: 7. The CDR3 sequence is 15 residues long. CDR3 bases: TGCGCCAGCAGTTACGGACTAGCGGGAGGCGTCGAGCAGTACTTC. This encodes CASSYGLAGGVEQYF.

This sequence joins TRBV27 and TRBJ2-7; D is unclear. Germline V gene sequence: CDR1 MNHEY, CDR2 SMNVEV (reference sequence). The ends were cut back, 0 bases at V and 3 bases at J, with 9 bases in the middle. This CDR3 is 14 amino acids long. The CDR3 coding sequence is TGTGCCAGCAGTTTATCAGGGATTGTCTACGAGCAGTACTTC. Protein product: CASSLSGIVYEQYF.

The CDR3 is CASSLGTSGAPLSTDTQYF. The DNA for the CDR3 is TGTGCCAGCAGCTTAGGGACTAGCGGGGCCCCCTTAAGCACAGATACGCAGTATTTT. The chain employs TRBV7-6 and TRBJ2-3, with TRBD2 matching 12 bases. J gave up 0 bases and V 1 base, and 8 bases lay outside the gene matches. From germline, CDR1 is SGHVS and CDR2 FNYEAQ. The CDR3 length is 19 residues.

The rearrangement joins TRBV7-2 to TRBJ2-5; 8 bases are a match to TRBD1. V lost 5 bases and J lost 5; bases outside the gene matches: 7. Germline lookup yields CDR1 SGHTA and CDR2 FQGNSA. The CDR3 runs to 14 residues. This CDR3 reads CASSTPGGLETQYF. The CDR3 DNA sequence: TGTGCCAGCAGCACCCCAGGGGGCTTGGAGACCCAGTACTTC.

Turning to this clone: The same CDR3 arises from other DNA sequences in this sample as well. The genes are TRBV18 and TRBJ1-2; D call uncertain. The V gene's germline CDR1 is KGHSH and CDR2 LQKENI. The CDR3 totals 14 residues. Trimming left V 3 bases short and J 0 bases short, with 8 bases between. In DNA form, the CDR3 reads TGTGCCAGCTCACCGGGGAGTTCTAACTATGGCTACACCTTC. It encodes CASSPGSSNYGYTF.

V usage is TRBV5-1 and J usage is TRBJ2-2; 13 bases match TRBD2. This CDR3 has 17 residues. CDR1 SGHRS and CDR2 YFSETQ come from the germline V gene. After removal of 2 bases from V and 8 bases from J, the junction contained 9 bases not matched to a gene. The CDR3 region has the DNA TGCGCCAGCAGCTTTACTAGCGGGAGGGCATGGCGGGGGGAGCTGTTTTTT. This gives the protein CASSFTSGRAWRGELFF. Together with reference TRBV5-1 and TRBJ2-2, the CDR3 gives the full variable domain: KAGVTQTPRYLIKTRGQQVTLSCSPISGHRSVSWYQQTPGQGLQFLFEYFSETQRNKGNFPGRFSGRQFSNSRSEMNVSTLELGDSALYLCASSFTSGRAWRGELFFGEGSRLTVL.

The rearrangement joins TRBV9 to TRBJ2-1, with D possibly being TRBD2 (6 bases). Trimming stripped 8 bases from V and 3 bases from J, with 21 bases between. Germline CDR1 is SGDLS and CDR2 is YYNGEE. CDR3 length: 16 residues. Here the CDR3 DNA reads TGTGCCAGAAACCCCCCAGGGAGGCATTTCTACAATGAGCAGTTCTTC. It specifies CARNPPGRHFYNEQFF.

The chain combines TRBV30 with TRBJ2-1; D is perhaps TRBD2 (6 bases). The CDR3 spans 14 residues. Per the germline V gene, CDR1 is GTSNPN and CDR2 is SVGIG (reference sequence). Trimming left V 0 bases short and J 3 bases short, with 9 bases between. CDR3 sequence: CAWSVRTNYNEQFF. CDR3 in DNA: TGTGCCTGGAGTGTCCGGACTAACTACAATGAGCAGTTCTTC.

This chain joins TRBV5-6 and TRBJ2-2, with a tentative D call TRBD1 (6 bases). CDR1 and CDR2 from the germline V gene are SGHDT and YYEEEE. Trimming removed 2 bases from V and 5 bases from J, with 7 bases in between. This CDR3 contains 13 residues. The DNA of the CDR3 is TGTGCCAGCAGCTTTACAGGGACCGGGGAGCTGTTTTTT. It translates to CASSFTGTGELFF.

This sequence joins TRBV7-3 and TRBJ2-1; a weak D match, TRBD2 (5 bases). CDR1 and CDR2 from the germline V gene are SGHTA and FQGTGA. Trimming took off 2 bases at V and 7 bases at J, with 18 bases between the two ends. The CDR3 contains 16 residues. CDR3 bases: TGTGCCAGCAGCTTATCTCCCACACAGCGGAGGAATGAGCAGTTCTTC. Translation: CASSLSPTQRRNEQFF.

The chain employs TRBV20-1 and TRBJ2-1; TRBD2 is a possible D gene (5 bases). Trimming cost V 5 bases and J 9 bases, with 11 bases left between them. CDR1 and CDR2 from the germline V gene are DFQATT and SNEGSKA (reference sequence). This CDR3 has 11 residues. Here the CDR3 DNA reads TGCAGTGCTTCGACTCGGGGTGAGCAGTTCTTC. Translated: CSASTRGEQFF.

The chain recombines TRBV13 with TRBJ2-3, with TRBD1 identical over 12 bases. CDR3 length: 16 residues. V lost 5 bases and J lost 10; bases outside the gene matches: 13. From germline, CDR1 is PRHDT and CDR2 FYEKMQ (reference sequence). The CDR3 nucleotides read TGTGCCAGCAGCCCATCCTCCGGGACAGGGGGCCCGCCGCAGTATTTT. Residues: CASSPSSGTGGPPQYF.

This chain connects TRBV7-2 to TRBJ2-3; 14 bases are a match to TRBD2. J lost 6 bases, V lost 5 bases, and 10 bases had no gene match. CDR3 size: 17 residues. Germline V CDR1 and CDR2: SGHTA, FQGNSA. CDR3 in amino acids: CASSPTTSGRAWDTQYF. CDR3 sequence (DNA): TGTGCCAGCAGCCCCACGACTAGCGGGAGGGCATGGGATACGCAGTATTTT.

The rearrangement links TRBV13 to TRBJ2-1; 10 nucleotides match TRBD2. The length of the CDR3 is 16 residues. Looked up from germline, CDR1 is PRHDT and CDR2 is FYEKMQ (reference sequence). Germline trimming cut 0 bases from V and 8 bases from J; bases unmatched to any gene: 7. CDR3 bases: TGTGCCAGCAGCTTAGGCCCGCTAGCGGGAGAGGATGAGCAGTTCTTC. This encodes CASSLGPLAGEDEQFF.

V is TRBV15 and J is TRBJ1-2, with 7 positions matching TRBD1. This CDR3 spans 17 amino acids. V lost 5 bases, J lost 1 base, and 13 bases stayed unmatched. Germline CDR1 LNHNV, CDR2 YYDKDF (reference sequence). This CDR3 reads CATSGWIRDRINYGYTF. DNA of the CDR3: TGTGCCACCAGCGGGTGGATCCGGGACAGAATTAACTATGGCTACACCTTC.

The V gene is TRBV7-9, the J gene TRBJ2-1; TRBD1 agrees at 8 bases. Germline V gene lookup returns CDR1 SEHNR and CDR2 FQNEAQ (reference sequence). This CDR3 spans 15 amino acids. The J segment lost 4 bases and the V segment lost 4 bases, leaving 6 bases of the junction unmatched. CDR3 residues: CASSSTGVRYNEQFF. For the CDR3, the DNA is TGTGCCAGCAGCTCGACAGGGGTAAGGTACAATGAGCAGTTCTTC.

This chain uses TRBV9 with TRBJ2-3; no clear D gene. Trimming removed 4 bases at V and 0 bases at J, with 12 bases between. This CDR3 contains 15 residues. The germline CDR1 and CDR2 sequences are SGDLS and YYNGEE. The CDR3 sequence: CASSPRVTSTDTQYF. In DNA, the CDR3 is TGTGCCAGCAGCCCCCGGGTAACTAGCACAGATACGCAGTATTTT.

The rearrangement joins TRBV27 to TRBJ1-2; D remains ambiguous. Germline-derived CDR1 and CDR2 are MNHEY and SMNVEV (reference sequence). CDR3 size: 14 residues. V lost 7 bases and J 2 bases, leaving 14 bases between the germline ends. The CDR3: CASTLKAGNYGYTF. Here the CDR3 DNA reads TGTGCCAGCACCCTAAAAGCGGGGAACTATGGCTACACCTTC.

CDR3: CASSQEGGAGNTIYF. CDR3 DNA sequence: TGTGCCAGCAGCCAAGAAGGAGGGGCTGGAAACACCATATATTTT. The chain employs TRBV4-2 and TRBJ1-3, with a tentative D call TRBD1 (5 bases). V was cut by 0 bases and J by 2 bases, with 8 bases left in between. The CDR3 totals 15 residues. The germline CDR1 and CDR2 sequences are LGHNA and YNFKEQ.

V usage is TRBV5-6 and J usage is TRBJ1-2, with TRBD1 identical over 11 bases. Trimming removed 4 bases from V and 4 bases from J; junction bases left unmatched: 6. The CDR3 runs to 15 residues. The germline V gene encodes CDR1 SGHDT and CDR2 YYEEEE. The CDR3 region has the DNA TGTGCCAGCAGCCCCGGGACAGGGGGGGGCTATGGCTACACCTTC. Amino acids: CASSPGTGGGYGYTF.

Worth noting for this clone: The sample holds other DNA sequences that translate to the same CDR3. The chain joins TRBV7-9 to TRBJ1-2, with D perhaps TRBD1 (6 bases). CDR1 and CDR2 (germline): SEHNR, FQNEAQ (reference sequence). Between the trimmed V and J ends, which lost 3 bases and 5 bases, there was a span of 10 bases. The CDR3 is made up of 13 amino acids. CDR3 protein: CASSLGGGYGYTF. The CDR3, as DNA: TGTGCCAGCAGCTTGGGAGGGGGATATGGCTACACCTTC.